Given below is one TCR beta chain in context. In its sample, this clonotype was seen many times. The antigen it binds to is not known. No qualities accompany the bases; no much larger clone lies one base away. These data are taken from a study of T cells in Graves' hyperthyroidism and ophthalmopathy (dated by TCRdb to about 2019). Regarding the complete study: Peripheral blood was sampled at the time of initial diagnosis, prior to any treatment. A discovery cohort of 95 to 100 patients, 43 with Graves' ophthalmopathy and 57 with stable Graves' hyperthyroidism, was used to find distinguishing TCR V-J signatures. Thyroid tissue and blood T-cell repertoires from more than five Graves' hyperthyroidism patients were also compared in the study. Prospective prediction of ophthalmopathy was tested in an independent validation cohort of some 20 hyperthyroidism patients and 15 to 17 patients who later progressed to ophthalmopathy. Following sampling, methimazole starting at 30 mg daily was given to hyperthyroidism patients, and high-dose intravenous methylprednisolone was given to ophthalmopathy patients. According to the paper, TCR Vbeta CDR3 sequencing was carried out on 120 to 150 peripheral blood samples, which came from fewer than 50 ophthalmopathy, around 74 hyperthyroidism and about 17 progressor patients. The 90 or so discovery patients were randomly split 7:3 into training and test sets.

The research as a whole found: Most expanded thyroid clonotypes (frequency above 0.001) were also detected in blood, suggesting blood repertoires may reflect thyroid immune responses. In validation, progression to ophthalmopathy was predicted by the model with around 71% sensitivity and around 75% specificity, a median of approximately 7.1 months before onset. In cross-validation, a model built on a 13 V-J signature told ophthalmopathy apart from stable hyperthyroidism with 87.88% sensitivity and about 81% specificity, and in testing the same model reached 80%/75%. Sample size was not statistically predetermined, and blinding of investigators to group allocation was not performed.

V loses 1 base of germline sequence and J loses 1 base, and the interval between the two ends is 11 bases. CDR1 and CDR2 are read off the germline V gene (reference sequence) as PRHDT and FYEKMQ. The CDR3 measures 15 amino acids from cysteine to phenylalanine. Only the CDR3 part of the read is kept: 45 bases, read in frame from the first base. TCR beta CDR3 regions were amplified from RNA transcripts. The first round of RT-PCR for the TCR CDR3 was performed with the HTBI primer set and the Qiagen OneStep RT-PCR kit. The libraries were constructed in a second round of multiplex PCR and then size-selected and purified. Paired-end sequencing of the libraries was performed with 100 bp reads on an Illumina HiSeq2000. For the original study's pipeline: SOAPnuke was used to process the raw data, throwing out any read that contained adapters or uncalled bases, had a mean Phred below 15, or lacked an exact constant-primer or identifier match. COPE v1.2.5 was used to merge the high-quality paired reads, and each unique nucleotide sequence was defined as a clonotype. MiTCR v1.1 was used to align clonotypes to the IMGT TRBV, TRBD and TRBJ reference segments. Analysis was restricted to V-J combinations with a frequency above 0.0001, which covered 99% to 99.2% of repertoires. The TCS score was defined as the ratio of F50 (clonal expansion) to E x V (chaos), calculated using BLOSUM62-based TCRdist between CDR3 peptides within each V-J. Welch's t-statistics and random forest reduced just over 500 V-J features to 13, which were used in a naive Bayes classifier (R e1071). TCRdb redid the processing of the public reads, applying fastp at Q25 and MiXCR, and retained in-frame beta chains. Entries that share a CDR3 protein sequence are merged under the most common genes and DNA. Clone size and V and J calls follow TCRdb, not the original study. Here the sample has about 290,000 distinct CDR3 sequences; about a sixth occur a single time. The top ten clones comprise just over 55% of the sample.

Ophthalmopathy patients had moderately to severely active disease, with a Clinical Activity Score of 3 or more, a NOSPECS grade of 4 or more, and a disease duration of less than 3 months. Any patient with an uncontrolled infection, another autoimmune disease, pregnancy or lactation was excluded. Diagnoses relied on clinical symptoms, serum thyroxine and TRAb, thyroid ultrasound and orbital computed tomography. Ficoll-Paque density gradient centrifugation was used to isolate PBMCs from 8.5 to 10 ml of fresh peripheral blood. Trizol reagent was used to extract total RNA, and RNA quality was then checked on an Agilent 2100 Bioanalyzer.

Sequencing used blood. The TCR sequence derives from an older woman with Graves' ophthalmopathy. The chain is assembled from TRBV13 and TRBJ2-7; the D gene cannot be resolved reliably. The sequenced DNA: TGTGCCAGCAGCTTAGCGGGCCTAATATCCTACGAGCAGTACTTC. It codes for CASSLAGLISYEQYF.